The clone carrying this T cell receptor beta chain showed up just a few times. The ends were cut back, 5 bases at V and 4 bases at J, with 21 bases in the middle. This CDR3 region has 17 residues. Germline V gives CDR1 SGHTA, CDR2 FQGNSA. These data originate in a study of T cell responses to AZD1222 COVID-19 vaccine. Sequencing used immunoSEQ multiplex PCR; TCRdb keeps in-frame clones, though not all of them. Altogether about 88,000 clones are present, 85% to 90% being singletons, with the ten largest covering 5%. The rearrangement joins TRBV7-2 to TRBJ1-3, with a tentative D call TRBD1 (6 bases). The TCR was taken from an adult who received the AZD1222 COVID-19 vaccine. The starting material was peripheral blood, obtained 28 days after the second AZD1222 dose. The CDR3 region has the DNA TGTGCCAGCAGCCCAGCGGCCCGGGGGGCTGGAGGAAACACCATATATTTT. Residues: CASSPAARGAGGNTIYF.